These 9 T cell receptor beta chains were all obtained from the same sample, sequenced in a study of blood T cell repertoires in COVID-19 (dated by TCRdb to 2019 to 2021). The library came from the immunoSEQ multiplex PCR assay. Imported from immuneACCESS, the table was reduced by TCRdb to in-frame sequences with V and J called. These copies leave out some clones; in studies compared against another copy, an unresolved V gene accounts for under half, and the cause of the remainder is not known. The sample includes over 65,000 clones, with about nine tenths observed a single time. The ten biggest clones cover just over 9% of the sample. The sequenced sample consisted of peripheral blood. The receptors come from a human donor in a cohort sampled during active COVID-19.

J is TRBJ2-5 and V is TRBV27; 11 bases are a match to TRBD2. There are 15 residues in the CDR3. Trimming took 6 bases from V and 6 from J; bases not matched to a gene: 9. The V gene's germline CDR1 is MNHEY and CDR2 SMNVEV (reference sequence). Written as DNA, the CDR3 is TGTGCCAGCAGCCCAAATAGCGGGGGGGGAAAGACCCAGTACTTC. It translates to CASSPNSGGGKTQYF.

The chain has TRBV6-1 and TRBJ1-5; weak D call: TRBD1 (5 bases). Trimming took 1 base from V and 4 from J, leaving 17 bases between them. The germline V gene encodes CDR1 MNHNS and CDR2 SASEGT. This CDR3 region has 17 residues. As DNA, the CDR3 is TGTGCCAGCAGTGAAGTCTTTGGGGGGGTCCTTAATCAGCCCCAGCATTTT. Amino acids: CASSEVFGGVLNQPQHF.

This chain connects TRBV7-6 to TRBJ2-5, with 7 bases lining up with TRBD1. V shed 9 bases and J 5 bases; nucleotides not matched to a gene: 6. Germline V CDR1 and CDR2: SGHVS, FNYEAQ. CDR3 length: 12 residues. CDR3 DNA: TGTGCCAGTACAGGGGCCGGGGAGACCCAGTACTTC. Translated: CASTGAGETQYF.

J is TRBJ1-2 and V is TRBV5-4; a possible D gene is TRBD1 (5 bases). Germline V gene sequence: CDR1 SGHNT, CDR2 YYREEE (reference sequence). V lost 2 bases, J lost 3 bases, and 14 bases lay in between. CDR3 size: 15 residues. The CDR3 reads CASSLKGASDYGYTF. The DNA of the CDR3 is TGTGCCAGCAGCTTAAAAGGGGCGTCGGACTATGGCTACACCTTC.

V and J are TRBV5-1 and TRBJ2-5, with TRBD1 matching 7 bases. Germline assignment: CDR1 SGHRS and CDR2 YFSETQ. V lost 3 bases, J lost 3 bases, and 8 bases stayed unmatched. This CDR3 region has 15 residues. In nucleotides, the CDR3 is TGCGCCAGCAGCTCAGCTGGGACAGTAAAAGAGACCCAGTACTTC. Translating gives CASSSAGTVKETQYF.

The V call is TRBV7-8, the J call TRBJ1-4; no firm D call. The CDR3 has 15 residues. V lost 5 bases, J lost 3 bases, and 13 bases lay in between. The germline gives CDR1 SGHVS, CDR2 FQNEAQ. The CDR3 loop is CASSPRRTPNEKLFF. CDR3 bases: TGTGCCAGCAGCCCCCGACGGACTCCTAATGAAAAACTGTTTTTT.

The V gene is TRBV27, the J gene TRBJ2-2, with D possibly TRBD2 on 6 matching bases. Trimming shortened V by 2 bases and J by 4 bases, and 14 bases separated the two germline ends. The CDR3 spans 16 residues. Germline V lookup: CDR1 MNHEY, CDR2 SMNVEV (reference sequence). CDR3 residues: CASSLREVASTGELFF. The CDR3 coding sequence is TGTGCCAGCAGTTTAAGGGAGGTGGCCAGCACCGGGGAGCTGTTTTTT.

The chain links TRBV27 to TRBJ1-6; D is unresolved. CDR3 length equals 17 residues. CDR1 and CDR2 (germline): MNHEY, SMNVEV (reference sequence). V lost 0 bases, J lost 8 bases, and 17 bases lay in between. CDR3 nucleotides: TGTGCCAGCAGTTTATCAGGCAGCGTCCCTTCCTATTCACCCCTCCACTTT. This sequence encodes CASSLSGSVPSYSPLHF.

DNA of the CDR3: TGTGCCAGCAGTTTCACGGGACAGGGTGTTCAGCCCCAGCATTTT. Translating gives CASSFTGQGVQPQHF. V is TRBV27 and J is TRBJ1-5; TRBD1 matches at 9 bases. This CDR3 spans 15 amino acids. Trimming took 3 bases from V and 6 from J; bases not matched to a gene: 6. The germline V gene has CDR1 MNHEY and CDR2 SMNVEV (reference sequence).